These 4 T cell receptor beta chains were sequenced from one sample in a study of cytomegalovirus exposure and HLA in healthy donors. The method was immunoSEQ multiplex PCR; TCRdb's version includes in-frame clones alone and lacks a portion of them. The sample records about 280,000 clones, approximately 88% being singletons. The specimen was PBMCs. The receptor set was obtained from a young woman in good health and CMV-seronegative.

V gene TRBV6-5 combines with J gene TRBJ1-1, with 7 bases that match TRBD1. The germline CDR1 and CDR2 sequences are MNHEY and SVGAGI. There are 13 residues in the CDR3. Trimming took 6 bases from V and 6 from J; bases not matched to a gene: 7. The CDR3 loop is CASSGQAEAEAFF. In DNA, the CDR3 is TGTGCCAGCAGCGGACAGGCTGAGGCTGAAGCTTTCTTT.

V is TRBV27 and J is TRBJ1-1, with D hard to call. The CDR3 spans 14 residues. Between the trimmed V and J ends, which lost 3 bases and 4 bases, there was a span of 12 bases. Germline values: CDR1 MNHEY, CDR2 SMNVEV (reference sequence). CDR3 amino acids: CASSLARGVTEAFF. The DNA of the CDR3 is TGTGCCAGCAGTTTGGCGCGGGGTGTCACTGAAGCTTTCTTT.

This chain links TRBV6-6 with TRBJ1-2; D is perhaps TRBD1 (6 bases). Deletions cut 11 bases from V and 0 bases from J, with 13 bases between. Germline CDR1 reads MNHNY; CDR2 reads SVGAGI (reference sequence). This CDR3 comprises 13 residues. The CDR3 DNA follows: TGTGCCGCCGACCAGGGGCCTAACTATGGCTACACCTTC. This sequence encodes CAADQGPNYGYTF.

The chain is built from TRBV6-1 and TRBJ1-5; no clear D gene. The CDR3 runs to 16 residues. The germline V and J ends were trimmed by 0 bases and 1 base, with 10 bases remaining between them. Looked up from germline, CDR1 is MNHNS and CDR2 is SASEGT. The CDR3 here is CASSEARGLSNQPQHF. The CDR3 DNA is TGTGCCAGCAGTGAAGCGCGGGGTTTGAGCAATCAGCCCCAGCATTTT.